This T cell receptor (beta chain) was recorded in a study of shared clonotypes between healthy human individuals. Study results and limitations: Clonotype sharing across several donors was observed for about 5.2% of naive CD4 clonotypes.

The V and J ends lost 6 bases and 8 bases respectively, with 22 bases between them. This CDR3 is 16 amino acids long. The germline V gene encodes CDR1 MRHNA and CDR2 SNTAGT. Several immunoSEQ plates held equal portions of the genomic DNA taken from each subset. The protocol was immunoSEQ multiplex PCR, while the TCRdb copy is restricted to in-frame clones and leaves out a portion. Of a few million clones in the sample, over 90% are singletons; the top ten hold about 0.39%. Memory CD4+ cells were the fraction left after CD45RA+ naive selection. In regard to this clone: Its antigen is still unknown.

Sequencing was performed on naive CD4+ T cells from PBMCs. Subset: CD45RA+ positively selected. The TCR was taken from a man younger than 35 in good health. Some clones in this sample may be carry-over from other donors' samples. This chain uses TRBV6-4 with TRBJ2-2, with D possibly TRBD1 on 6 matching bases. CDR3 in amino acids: CASSPTGTRLGGELFF. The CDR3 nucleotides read TGTGCCAGCAGCCCCACCGGGACAAGGCTTGGTGGGGAGCTGTTTTTT.